The rows below give T cell receptor beta chains drawn from one sample of a study of blood T cells in healthy people across ages. TCRdb ran MiXCR on the 5' RACE reads and lists one entry per CDR3 protein. The sample includes some 1,000,000 distinct CDR3 sequences, less than 25% of them seen just once. The sample was also linked to a second study, of T cells of mothers and their children.

The sample taken for sequencing was blood. Every receptor here comes from a girl aged 2-10 years in good health. Both conserved end residues are part of each CDR3. A D gene is named only where the DNA matches it firmly. Only part of the rows carry a size: once, few, many, or a class if the clone is expanded.

D gene | J gene | clone size | V gene | CDR3 DNA | CDR3 protein
TRBD1 | TRBJ2-5 | few | TRBV29-1 | TGCAGCGCCTTATTAGGACAGGGGCCCGGGGAGCAGTACTTC | CSALLGQGPGEQYF
TRBD1 | TRBJ1-2 | NA | TRBV7-2 | TGTGCCAGCAGCTCCCTCGGGACAGGGGGCGAGGGCTACACCTTC | CASSSLGTGGEGYTF
NA | TRBJ2-7 | NA | TRBV4-1 | TGCGCCAGCAGCCACCAGGGAGTGTCCTACGAGCAGTACTTC | CASSHQGVSYEQYF
NA | TRBJ2-5 | NA | TRBV11-2 | TGTGCCAGCAGCTTACGTTTTGAGACCCAGTACTTC | CASSLRFETQYF
NA | TRBJ1-4 | few | TRBV5-1 | TGCGCCAGCCCGACCTTTAATGAAAAACTGTTTTTT | CASPTFNEKLFF
NA | TRBJ2-7 | NA | TRBV20-1 | TGCAGTGCTGGCAATGGCTACGAGCAGTACTTC | CSAGNGYEQYF
TRBD1 | TRBJ2-7 | NA | TRBV28 | TGTGCCAGCAGTTTTTTGGGACAGGGTCGAAACGAGCAGTACTTC | CASSFLGQGRNEQYF
NA | TRBJ2-4 | NA | TRBV7-9 | TGTGCCAGCAGCTTCGCAACCTTAGCCAAAAACATTCAGTACTTC | CASSFATLAKNIQYF
NA | TRBJ1-2 | NA | TRBV7-2 | TGTGCCAGCACCCTCTGGGGGAGCTATGGCTACACCTTC | CASTLWGSYGYTF
TRBD2 | TRBJ2-5 | few | TRBV11-2 | TGTGCCAGCAGCTCGGAGCGGGGGCCTCCGTGGGAGACCCAGTACTTC | CASSSERGPPWETQYF
TRBD2 | TRBJ2-1 | NA | TRBV29-1 | TGCAGCTTTAATAGCGGGAACGGGGATGAGCAGTTCTTC | CSFNSGNGDEQFF
TRBD2 | TRBJ2-1 | NA | TRBV5-1 | TGCGCCAGCAGCTCCCTGACTAGCGGGAGTTACGATGAGCAGTTCTTC | CASSSLTSGSYDEQFF
TRBD1 | TRBJ2-7 | NA | TRBV7-2 | TGTGCCAGCAGCTTCGGGGACGACAGGGTCACCTACGAGCAGTACTTC | CASSFGDDRVTYEQYF
TRBD2 | TRBJ2-3 | few | TRBV10-3 | TGTGCCATCAGCACCGGGACTAGCGCCACAGATACGCAGTATTTT | CAISTGTSATDTQYF
TRBD2 | TRBJ2-1 | many | TRBV6-5 | TGTGCCAGCAGTCGGACTAGCGGAGGTTACAATGAGCAGTTCTTC | CASSRTSGGYNEQFF
NA | TRBJ2-7 | NA | TRBV28 | TGTGCCAGCGTTGCTGTGTCGGAAACCTACGAGCAGTACTTC | CASVAVSETYEQYF
TRBD1 | TRBJ2-7 | many | TRBV7-2 | TGTGCCAGCAGCGTAGGGGGCGCAGGGTACGAGCAGTACTTC | CASSVGGAGYEQYF
NA | TRBJ1-1 | few | TRBV7-9 | TGTGCCAGCAGCCCCGGCTTCACTGAAGCTTTCTTT | CASSPGFTEAFF
NA | TRBJ2-7 | NA | TRBV5-1 | TGCGCCAGCAGCTCGTTACAGGGCCCCTACGAGCAGTACTTC | CASSSLQGPYEQYF
TRBD2 | TRBJ2-1 | few | TRBV11-3 | TGTGCCAGCAGCACCCCACAGACGGGGGGACTTCAGGGCAATGAGCAGTTCTTC | CASSTPQTGGLQGNEQFF
NA | TRBJ2-2 | NA | TRBV7-8 | TGTGCCAGCAGCTCGGGGGGCCAAGGTGACGGGGAGCTGTTTTTT | CASSSGGQGDGELFF
TRBD1 | TRBJ1-1 | NA | TRBV29-1 | TGCAGCGTTGAAAACCCAACAATCCGACAGGGGCGCCAAGTGAACACTGAAGCTTTCTTT | CSVENPTIRQGRQVNTEAFF
TRBD1 | TRBJ2-7 | NA | TRBV14 | TGTGCCAGCAGCCAATCGACAGGGGGGCAAGGCGAGCAGTACTTC | CASSQSTGGQGEQYF
TRBD2 | TRBJ2-3 | NA | TRBV29-1 | TGCAGCGTTGAAACCGGGACTAGCGGGGGGGTCTCCACAGATACGCAGTATTTT | CSVETGTSGGVSTDTQYF
NA | TRBJ1-4 | NA | TRBV9 | TGTGCCAGCAGTGTCGCGACGGGTGAAAAACTGTTTTTT | CASSVATGEKLFF
TRBD2 | TRBJ2-1 | NA | TRBV5-1 | TGCGCCAGCAGTTTGCGGGGGACTGGGGATGAGCAGTTCTTC | CASSLRGTGDEQFF
TRBD1 | TRBJ2-1 | NA | TRBV29-1 | TGCAGCGTCGGAATAAACAGGGGACATGAGCAGTTCTTC | CSVGINRGHEQFF
NA | TRBJ2-1 | few | TRBV20-1 | TGCAGTGCTAGAGATTCATCGAGGGCGGACGGATCGAACTTC | CSARDSSRADGSNF
TRBD2 | TRBJ2-1 | NA | TRBV10-3 | TGTGCCATCAGTGAGTCTATCAGCGGGGGCTCCTACAATGAGCAGTTCTTC | CAISESISGGSYNEQFF
TRBD2 | TRBJ2-3 | NA | TRBV24-1 | TGTGCCACCAGTGACCCGGGGACTAGCGGGACCACAGATACGCAGTATTTT | CATSDPGTSGTTDTQYF
NA | TRBJ2-5 | few | TRBV12-3/TRBV12-4 | TGTGCCAGCAGTTTCGGGCCTGGGGGATCCAAAGAGACCCAGTACTTC | CASSFGPGGSKETQYF
NA | TRBJ1-2 | few | TRBV28 | TGTGCCAGCAGGGATTTGGGGGTCGACTACACCTTC | CASRDLGVDYTF
TRBD2 | TRBJ2-4 | NA | TRBV28 | TGTGCCAGCAGTTCGACTAGCGGGAGCGTAGCCAAAAACATTCAGTACTTC | CASSSTSGSVAKNIQYF
TRBD1 | TRBJ1-1 | NA | TRBV28 | TGTGCCAGCAGCCCTGGACAGGCGAGGGGGCGAACTGAAGCTTTCTTT | CASSPGQARGRTEAFF
TRBD1 | TRBJ1-6 | few | TRBV5-1 | TGCGCCAGCAGCCCCGGGACAGGGTATTCACCCCTCCACTTT | CASSPGTGYSPLHF
TRBD1 | TRBJ2-1 | few | TRBV2 | TGTGCCAGCCCGGGACAGGCGTACAATGAGCAGTTCTTC | CASPGQAYNEQFF
TRBD1 | TRBJ2-4 | few | TRBV9 | TGTGCCAGCAGCGAAATGGACAGGGGAAACATTCAGTACTTC | CASSEMDRGNIQYF
TRBD2 | TRBJ2-5 | NA | TRBV5-6 | TGTGCCAGCAGCTTCATAGCTAGCGGGAGTGAGACCCAGTACTTC | CASSFIASGSETQYF
NA | TRBJ1-6 | NA | TRBV6-4 | TGTGCCATCCTAGGGAGAGAAGCATATAATTCACCCCTCCACTTT | CAILGREAYNSPLHF
TRBD1 | TRBJ1-2 | few | TRBV7-2 | TGTGCCAGCAGCTTAAAATTCCAGGGGGGCGGCTACACCTTC | CASSLKFQGGGYTF